What follows are 21 T cell receptor beta chains derived from one specimen sequenced in a study of blood T cell repertoires in COVID-19. The table came from immunoSEQ multiplex PCR; TCRdb's copy has only in-frame clones and leaves some out. The sample consists of about 190,000 clones, approximately 92% of them appearing once. The sequenced sample was peripheral blood. The source is a man aged 45-60 years with acute or convalescent COVID-19.

This rearrangement joins TRBV6-5 to TRBJ1-1; D is possibly TRBD1 (5 bases). The CDR3 extends over 15 amino acids. V was shortened by 0 bases and J by 3 bases, with 11 bases between the two germline ends. Germline V gives CDR1 MNHEY, CDR2 SVGAGI. The DNA for the CDR3 is TGTGCCAGCAGTTACTCTAGGGGTGGATACACTGAAGCTTTCTTT. Translated, it gives CASSYSRGGYTEAFF.

The V and J genes are TRBV19 and TRBJ1-3, with TRBD1 as a possible D gene (5 bases). Looked up from germline, CDR1 is LNHDA and CDR2 is SQIVND (reference sequence). The ends were cut back, 6 bases at V and 0 bases at J, with 9 bases in the middle. CDR3 size: 14 residues. The CDR3 DNA reads as TGTGCCAGTAGGGGCGGACACTCTGGAAACACCATATATTTT. It is translated as CASRGGHSGNTIYF.

About this clone: Other nucleotide sequences from this sample produce the same CDR3. This rearrangement joins TRBV28 to TRBJ2-7; possibly TRBD1 for D (6 bases). This CDR3 has 13 amino acids. Per germline, CDR1 MDHEN and CDR2 SYDVKM. V was shortened by 6 bases and J by 0 bases, with 9 bases between the two germline ends. The CDR3, as DNA: TGTGCCAGCAGCAGGGGTACCTCCTACGAGCAGTACTTC. It encodes CASSRGTSYEQYF.

The chain employs TRBV7-2 and TRBJ2-7, with 13 bases matching TRBD2. This CDR3 contains 13 residues. V dropped 8 bases and J dropped 5; count of bases not matched to a gene: 3. In germline, CDR1 is SGHTA, CDR2 FQGNSA. CDR3 protein: CASDGTSGDEQYV. For the CDR3, the DNA is TGTGCCAGCGACGGGACTAGCGGGGACGAGCAGTACGTC.

J is TRBJ2-7 and V is TRBV2; 9 bases align to TRBD1. Trimming removed 8 bases from V and 2 bases from J; junction bases left unmatched: 4. The CDR3 covers 13 residues. The germline gives CDR1 SNHLY, CDR2 FYNNEI. The CDR3 here is CASRRTGAYEQYF. The CDR3 nucleotides are TGTGCCAGCCGAAGGACAGGGGCCTACGAGCAGTACTTC.

The CDR3 spells CSVESGQETQYF. In DNA, the CDR3 is TGCAGCGTTGAGTCGGGTCAAGAGACCCAGTACTTC. V usage is TRBV29-1 and J usage is TRBJ2-5; D gene unclear. CDR3 length: 12 amino acids. Germline assignment: CDR1 SQVTM and CDR2 ANQGSEA. Trimming took 3 bases from V and 2 from J, leaving 7 bases between them. The whole variable domain, filled in from reference TRBV29-1 and TRBJ2-5, reads SAVISQKPSRDICQRGTSLTIQCQVDSQVTMMFWYRQQPGQSLTLIATANQGSEATYESGFVIDKFPISRPNLTFSTLTVSNMSPEDSSIYLCSVESGQETQYFGPGTRLLVL.

The gene calls are TRBV5-4 and TRBJ2-5; maybe TRBD1 (6 bases). CDR3 length equals 15 residues. The V gene's germline CDR1 is SGHNT and CDR2 YYREEE (reference sequence). Trimming left V 3 bases short and J 3 bases short, with 15 bases between. CDR3 bases: TGTGCCAGCAGCTATGCACCCGACAGGAAAGAGACCCAGTACTTC. Protein: CASSYAPDRKETQYF.

V gene TRBV27 combines with J gene TRBJ2-1, with D perhaps matching TRBD2 (5 bases). The CDR3 sequence is 16 residues long. Looked up from germline, CDR1 is MNHEY and CDR2 is SMNVEV (reference sequence). V was shortened by 2 bases and J by 5 bases, with 16 bases between the two germline ends. The CDR3 reads CASSLHRGGLNNEQFF. The CDR3, as DNA: TGTGCCAGCAGTTTACATCGGGGTGGACTGAACAATGAGCAGTTCTTC.

The chain links TRBV5-1 to TRBJ1-1, with D possibly being TRBD1 (5 bases). CDR1 and CDR2 (germline): SGHRS, YFSETQ. V shed 5 bases and J shed 1 base, with 15 bases lying between them. The CDR3 sequence is 15 residues long. DNA for the CDR3: TGCGCCAGCAGTCATTACGACCAGGGGAACACTGAAGCTTTCTTT. Translating gives CASSHYDQGNTEAFF.

This clone was recorded once. The chain has TRBV5-6 and TRBJ2-5, with 14 bases identical to TRBD2. Trimming took 5 bases from V and 3 from J; bases not matched to a gene: 3. The CDR3 contains 15 residues. The germline gives CDR1 SGHDT, CDR2 YYEEEE. This CDR3 is CASSRTSGRKETQYF. CDR3 in DNA: TGTGCCAGCAGTCGGACTAGCGGGAGGAAAGAGACCCAGTACTTC.

The CDR3 is CASSRGGLITDTQYF. The DNA for the CDR3 is TGTGCCAGCAGCCGGGGGGGGCTAATCACAGATACGCAGTATTTT. This chain links TRBV7-9 with TRBJ2-3; 8 bases agree with TRBD2. CDR1 and CDR2 (germline): SEHNR, FQNEAQ (reference sequence). The CDR3 loop spans 15 amino acids. V lost 5 bases, J lost 2 bases, and 6 bases stayed unmatched. Combining the CDR3 with reference TRBV7-9 and TRBJ2-3 gives the whole variable domain DTGVSQNPRHKITKRGQNVTFRCDPISEHNRLYWYRQTLGQGPEFLTYFQNEAQLEKSRLLSDRFSAERPKGSFSTLEIQRTEQGDSAMYLCASSRGGLITDTQYFGPGTRLTVL.

The V and J genes are TRBV28 and TRBJ1-1, with 7 bases lining up with TRBD1. Unmatched junction bases numbered 2, after V lost 0 bases and J lost 1 base. Germline V gene sequence: CDR1 MDHEN, CDR2 SYDVKM. The CDR3 runs to 15 residues. The CDR3 sequence is CASSLWTGRNTEAFF. The CDR3 bases are TGTGCCAGCAGTTTATGGACAGGGAGGAACACTGAAGCTTTCTTT.

The chain has TRBV2 and TRBJ2-7; D gene unclear. The germline V gene has CDR1 SNHLY and CDR2 FYNNEI. This CDR3 is built from 12 residues. V lost 4 bases and J 3 bases, leaving 7 bases between the germline ends. For the CDR3, the DNA is TGTGCCAGCAGTGGGTCTAGCTACGAGCAGTACTTC. Protein product: CASSGSSYEQYF.

The chain combines TRBV28 with TRBJ1-2; no clear D gene. There are 13 residues in the CDR3. Germline V gives CDR1 MDHEN, CDR2 SYDVKM. With 2 bases removed from V and 2 bases from J, the gap between germline ends came to 6 bases. As DNA, the CDR3 is TGTGCCAGCAGTTTAAAAATAAACTATGGCTACACCTTC. Translating gives CASSLKINYGYTF.

The chain recombines TRBV4-1 with TRBJ2-7; the match to TRBD2 covers 12 bases. The V segment lost 0 bases and the J segment 2 bases; nucleotides outside the gene matches: 2. In germline, CDR1 is MGHRA, CDR2 YSYEKL. The CDR3 spans 16 residues. CDR3 region: CASSQERTSGAYEQYF. In DNA, the CDR3 is TGCGCCAGCAGCCAAGAAAGGACTAGCGGGGCCTACGAGCAGTACTTC.

V and J are TRBV11-2 and TRBJ2-1; 8 positions agree with TRBD2. The CDR3 is 16 amino acids. Germline assignment: CDR1 SGHAT and CDR2 FQNNGV. V lost 5 bases to trimming and J lost 9 bases; unmatched junction nucleotides: 15. CDR3 DNA: TGTGCCAGCAGCCCCCCCGGGGCGGGAGGCTATAGTGAGCAGTTCTTC. This encodes CASSPPGAGGYSEQFF. Using reference TRBV11-2 and TRBJ2-1 for the parts outside the CDR3, the full variable domain is EAGVAQSPRYKIIEKRQSVAFWCNPISGHATLYWYQQILGQGPKLLIQFQNNGVVDDSQLPKDRFSAERLKGVDSTLKIQPAKLEDSAVYLCASSPPGAGGYSEQFFGPGTRLTVL.

The rearrangement links TRBV28 to TRBJ2-3; D is possibly TRBD2 (5 bases). Germline-derived CDR1 and CDR2 are MDHEN and SYDVKM. The V gene lost 5 bases and the J gene lost 0 bases, with 15 bases spanning the gap. This CDR3 comprises 16 residues. The CDR3 bases are TGTGCCAGCAGTCTAATTGGTAGCGCTAGCACAGATACGCAGTATTTT. It yields the protein CASSLIGSASTDTQYF.

This clone was detected once. The rearrangement links TRBV28 to TRBJ1-2, with D possibly matching TRBD1 (5 bases). The CDR3 contains 13 residues. Germline V CDR1 and CDR2: MDHEN, SYDVKM. Deletions cut 4 bases from V and 8 bases from J, with 14 bases between. CDR3 DNA: TGTGCCAGCAGTTCCTCGACAGTGTGGGGCTACACCTTC. It codes for CASSSSTVWGYTF.

The rearrangement uses TRBV14 and TRBJ2-6; D not certain. The length of the CDR3 is 14 residues. V was clipped by 9 bases and J by 4 bases, with 13 bases between them. Germline CDR1 is SGHDN and CDR2 is FVKESK. The CDR3 DNA sequence: TGTGCCAGTAAACCGAGTTGGGGGGCCAACGTCCTGACTTTC. Its translation: CASKPSWGANVLTF.

The chain has TRBV5-1 and TRBJ2-7; 14 bases agree with TRBD2. The CDR3 sequence is 16 residues long. V lost 4 bases and J lost 2; bases outside the gene matches: 5. The germline V gene encodes CDR1 SGHRS and CDR2 YFSETQ. CDR3 sequence (DNA): TGCGCCAGCAGCCCAGAGGGACTAGCGGGAGCCTACGAGCAGTACTTC. This translates into CASSPEGLAGAYEQYF.

This clone was counted only a few times. In DNA, the CDR3 is TGTGCCAGCAGCTCCGGACAGAGCAACTATGGCTACACCTTC. It codes for CASSSGQSNYGYTF. The chain joins TRBV11-2 to TRBJ1-2; D is perhaps TRBD1 (6 bases). The V end lost 4 bases, the J end lost 2 bases, and 11 bases lay between the germline ends. The CDR3 contains 14 residues. CDR1 and CDR2 (germline): SGHAT, FQNNGV.